This T cell receptor (beta chain) was captured by sequencing in a study of cytomegalovirus exposure and HLA in healthy donors. The PCR employed 60 Vbeta primers together with 13 Jbeta primers. The repertoire was sequenced with immunoSEQ multiplex PCR; TCRdb's copy has only in-frame clones and lacks some. In all, the sample yields 100,000 to 150,000 clones. CDR3 length: 14 amino acids. The V gene lost 3 bases and the J gene lost 3 bases, with 15 bases spanning the gap. From germline, CDR1 is GTSNPN and CDR2 SVGIG (reference sequence). This chain joins TRBV30 and TRBJ2-7, with a possible D match to TRBD2 (6 bases). Sequenced input: PBMCs. This clonotype originated in a man aged 40-50 years in good health and CMV-seronegative. For the CDR3, the DNA is TGTGCCTGGAGGGACTATCCGTCCAACTACGAGCAGTACTTC. Its translation: CAWRDYPSNYEQYF.